The 26 T cell receptor beta chains in this list originate from one sample, sequenced in a study of shared clonotypes between healthy human individuals. The protocol was immunoSEQ multiplex PCR, while the TCRdb copy is restricted to in-frame clones and leaves out a portion. Of 600,000 to 700,000 clones listed, around 73% were seen once; the top ten hold around 1.8%. Sequenced input: memory CD4+ T cells sorted from blood. The subset here: CD45RA-negative fraction. The receptors stem from a woman under 40 in good health.

The V gene is TRBV19, the J gene TRBJ2-1; D is uncertain. The CDR3 consists of 16 residues. With 7 bases removed from V and 2 bases from J, the gap between germline ends came to 18 bases. Germline CDR1 reads LNHDA; CDR2 reads SQIVND (reference sequence). The CDR3 loop is CASTQRVASTYNEQFF. The CDR3 DNA follows: TGTGCCAGTACCCAACGGGTAGCCAGCACCTACAATGAGCAGTTCTTC.

This clone was picked up one time. The chain has TRBV5-1 and TRBJ2-1, with 11 bases that match TRBD2. With V trimmed by 4 bases and J by 2 bases, 2 bases remained unmatched. The CDR3 loop spans 15 amino acids. Germline CDR1 is SGHRS and CDR2 is YFSETQ. Written as DNA, the CDR3 is TGCGCCAGCAGCGTGACTAGCGGGACCTACAATGAGCAGTTCTTC. As protein: CASSVTSGTYNEQFF.

This chain connects TRBV11-2 to TRBJ1-1, with 8 bases lining up with TRBD1. This CDR3 has 15 amino acids. Trimming removed 4 bases from V and 1 base from J; junction bases left unmatched: 5. The germline gives CDR1 SGHAT, CDR2 FQNNGV. CDR3: CASSSSTGGNTEAFF. Here the CDR3 DNA reads TGTGCCAGCAGCTCATCCACAGGGGGGAACACTGAAGCTTTCTTT.

The chain employs TRBV28 and TRBJ2-7, with unresolved D. V lost 2 bases and J 5 bases, leaving 4 bases between the germline ends. The CDR3 length is 11 residues. Germline V gene data show CDR1 as MDHEN and CDR2 as SYDVKM. The CDR3 loop is CASSLIHEQYF. CDR3 DNA sequence: TGTGCCAGCAGTTTAATCCACGAGCAGTACTTC.

V and J are TRBV6-1 and TRBJ1-4, with a weak D call TRBD1 (6 bases). Trimming pared 4 bases from V and 8 bases from J, leaving 17 bases between. The length of the CDR3 is 15 residues. Germline CDR1 MNHNS, CDR2 SASEGT. Here the CDR3 DNA reads TGTGCCAGCAGTGGTAATAAGGGTGGGGGCGAAAAACTGTTTTTT. The encoded protein is CASSGNKGGGEKLFF.

The count of this clone is one. The J gene is TRBJ2-7, the V gene TRBV9; no clear D gene. V was pared by 1 base and J by 0 bases, with 11 bases between. From germline, CDR1 is SGDLS and CDR2 YYNGEE. This CDR3 contains 15 residues. The CDR3 here is CASSVRGENSYEQYF. The CDR3 coding sequence is TGTGCCAGCAGCGTACGTGGCGAGAACTCCTACGAGCAGTACTTC.

CDR3 region: CASSLQSGRGTYEQYF. The CDR3 DNA reads as TGTGCCAGCAGCTTACAGAGCGGGAGGGGGACCTACGAGCAGTACTTC. V is TRBV11-2 and J is TRBJ2-7; 10 nucleotides agree with TRBD2. Germline loops: CDR1 SGHAT, CDR2 FQNNGV. Trimming at V came to 2 bases and at J to 2 bases, leaving 6 bases not matched to a gene. This CDR3 has 16 residues.

J is TRBJ2-1 and V is TRBV7-2; TRBD2 agrees at 7 bases. The CDR3 spans 12 residues. From germline, CDR1 is SGHTA and CDR2 FQGNSA. V lost 1 base and J lost 11; bases outside the gene matches: 2. Written as DNA, the CDR3 is TGTGCCAGCAGCTTAGGGGGGGGAAAGCAGTTCTTC. Translating it yields CASSLGGGKQFF.

This clone appeared a single time. The genes are TRBV11-2 and TRBJ2-1; 11 bases are a match to TRBD2. Losses at the gene ends were 5 bases for V and 6 bases for J; bases not matched to a gene: 6. The CDR3 totals 15 residues. The germline gives CDR1 SGHAT, CDR2 FQNNGV. The DNA for the CDR3 is TGTGCCAGCAGCAAACTAGCGGGGGAGGTCAATGAGCAGTTCTTC. Residues: CASSKLAGEVNEQFF.

This rearrangement joins TRBV25-1 to TRBJ1-1; unclear D gene. V was shortened by 2 bases and J by 8 bases, with 15 bases between the two germline ends. CDR1 is MGHDK and CDR2 is SYGVNS in the germline V gene. This CDR3 has 14 residues. This CDR3 reads CASSELRDSREAFF. The CDR3 DNA reads TGTGCCAGCAGTGAACTAAGAGACTCTAGGGAAGCTTTCTTT.

This clone was observed once. V is TRBV5-5 and J is TRBJ1-3; D remains unclear. The V end lost 5 bases, the J end lost 0 bases, and 9 bases lay between the germline ends. The CDR3 extends over 14 amino acids. CDR1 is SGHKS and CDR2 is YYEKEE in the germline V gene (reference sequence). The CDR3 here is CASSPINSGNTIYF. In nucleotides, the CDR3 is TGTGCCAGCAGTCCCATCAACTCTGGAAACACCATATATTTT.

The chain combines TRBV2 with TRBJ2-1; 12 bases map to TRBD2. The CDR3 is 17 residues long. Germline-derived CDR1 and CDR2 are SNHLY and FYNNEI. With 6 bases clipped from V and 7 bases from J, the junction kept 13 bases outside the gene matches. DNA of the CDR3: TGTGCCAGCAGCCCCAGGACTAGCGGGACTTTTGGGAATGAGCAGTTCTTC. Its protein is CASSPRTSGTFGNEQFF.

The V gene is TRBV5-1, the J gene TRBJ2-6; D may be TRBD2 (5 bases). Trimming removed 0 bases at V and 1 base at J, with 11 bases between. CDR1 SGHRS and CDR2 YFSETQ come from the germline V gene. This CDR3 comprises 17 residues. In nucleotides, the CDR3 is TGCGCCAGCAGCTTGGGACTATCCAGTTCTGGGGCCAACGTCCTGACTTTC. Protein sequence: CASSLGLSSSGANVLTF.

The rearrangement uses TRBV5-1 and TRBJ2-5; 10 bases agree with TRBD2. The germline V gene has CDR1 SGHRS and CDR2 YFSETQ. The CDR3 is 15 residues long. V shed 3 bases, J shed 7 bases, and the junction held 9 bases outside the gene matches. The CDR3 DNA is TGCGCCAGCAGCTCGTGGAGCGGGAGGGAAATGACCCAGTACTTC. It is translated as CASSSWSGREMTQYF.

The chain is built from TRBV18 and TRBJ2-7; 10 bases match TRBD1. The CDR3 sequence is 17 residues long. Germline-derived CDR1 and CDR2 are KGHSH and LQKENI. V gave up 3 bases and J gave up 6 bases; unmatched junction bases: 14. This CDR3 is CASSPDLIRQGAGEQYF. The CDR3 region has the DNA TGTGCCAGCTCACCGGACCTGATAAGACAGGGGGCCGGCGAGCAGTACTTC.

A note on this clone: This CDR3 is also generated by other DNA sequences in the sample. The chain combines TRBV11-2 with TRBJ2-7, with unresolved D. The CDR3 is made up of 14 amino acids. Trimming stripped 1 base from V and 1 base from J, with 8 bases between. The germline V gene has CDR1 SGHAT and CDR2 FQNNGV. CDR3 sequence: CASSLAGGSYEQYF. The DNA of the CDR3 is TGTGCCAGCAGCTTAGCAGGCGGATCCTACGAGCAGTACTTC.

This clone was seen a few times. Other DNA sequences of this sample code for an identical CDR3. This chain links TRBV5-1 with TRBJ2-6; D gene unclear. This CDR3 has 16 amino acids. V lost 1 base to trimming and J lost 0 bases, with 8 bases between them. Germline lookup yields CDR1 SGHRS and CDR2 YFSETQ. Here the CDR3 DNA reads TGCGCCAGCAGCTTGTCCCCCAGCTCTGGGGCCAACGTCCTGACTTTC. Residues: CASSLSPSSGANVLTF. The whole variable domain, remainder taken from reference TRBV5-1 and TRBJ2-6, is KAGVTQTPRYLIKTRGQQVTLSCSPISGHRSVSWYQQTPGQGLQFLFEYFSETQRNKGNFPGRFSGRQFSNSRSEMNVSTLELGDSALYLCASSLSPSSGANVLTFGAGSRLTVL.

V usage is TRBV10-3 and J usage is TRBJ1-5; D not resolved. Trimming took 6 bases from V and 6 from J, leaving 12 bases between them. The CDR3 totals 13 residues. CDR1 ENHRY and CDR2 SYGVKD come from the germline V gene. Here the CDR3 reads CAISSGEGQPQHF. CDR3 coding DNA: TGTGCCATCAGCTCCGGGGAGGGTCAGCCCCAGCATTTT.

This clone has only a few counts. The CDR3 protein is CASYPRPRPGEAFF. CDR3 in DNA: TGTGCCAGCTACCCACGACCTAGACCTGGTGAAGCTTTCTTT. This chain connects TRBV18 to TRBJ1-1; the D is unclear. The CDR3 has 14 amino acids. V lost 7 bases, J lost 7 bases, and 19 bases lay in between. Germline V gene data show CDR1 as KGHSH and CDR2 as LQKENI.

With regard to this clone: The same CDR3 also results from other DNA sequences found in this sample. The chain is built from TRBV25-1 and TRBJ2-7, with D unresolved. This CDR3 is built from 13 residues. V dropped 4 bases and J dropped 2 bases, with 9 bases sitting between them. Per the germline V gene, CDR1 is MGHDK and CDR2 is SYGVNS. DNA of the CDR3: TGTGCCAGCAGTGTTGGCGGAGCCTACGAGCAGTACTTC. Translation: CASSVGGAYEQYF.

The V call is TRBV4-2, the J call TRBJ2-5, with a weak D call TRBD2 (6 bases). This CDR3 has 16 residues. CDR1 is LGHNA, CDR2 YNFKEQ, per germline. The V end lost 2 bases, the J end lost 2 bases, and 15 bases lay between the germline ends. In nucleotides, the CDR3 is TGTGCCAGCAGCCAACGGCGGGGCAGCCAACAAGAGACCCAGTACTTC. Translating gives CASSQRRGSQQETQYF.

This clone was counted between two and nine times. The chain combines TRBV19 with TRBJ2-7, with unresolved D. V was clipped by 5 bases and J by 0 bases, with 14 bases between them. The CDR3 extends over 15 amino acids. Germline V gene data show CDR1 as LNHDA and CDR2 as SQIVND (reference sequence). CDR3 DNA sequence: TGTGCCAGTAGTCCCGACGGCTGGATCTCCTACGAGCAGTACTTC. Translated, it gives CASSPDGWISYEQYF.

The chain joins TRBV14 to TRBJ1-2; D possibly corresponds to TRBD1 (6 bases). Germline-derived CDR1 and CDR2 are SGHDN and FVKESK. The CDR3 contains 15 residues. V dropped 0 bases and J dropped 8 bases, with 16 bases sitting between them. The DNA for the CDR3 is TGTGCCAGCAGCCAAGATGAGTGGGGGGCGGAAGGCTACACCTTC. It encodes CASSQDEWGAEGYTF.

This clone has just a few counts. V and J are TRBV27 and TRBJ2-2; TRBD2 aligns across 7 bases. This CDR3 is built from 16 residues. The junction had 10 bases not matched to a gene; V was cut back by 5 bases and J by 4 bases. CDR1 MNHEY and CDR2 SMNVEV come from the germline V gene (reference sequence). The CDR3 protein is CASSNPSGAGTGELFF. CDR3 bases: TGTGCCAGCAGTAACCCTAGCGGAGCGGGCACCGGGGAGCTGTTTTTT.

V gene TRBV18 combines with J gene TRBJ2-1, with 12 bases aligning to TRBD2. V shed 3 bases, J shed 3 bases, and the junction held 6 bases outside the gene matches. The CDR3 is made up of 17 amino acids. Germline CDR1 reads KGHSH; CDR2 reads LQKENI. In DNA form, the CDR3 reads TGTGCCAGCTCACCTAGGACTAGCGGGACTCTCTACAATGAGCAGTTCTTC. This translates into CASSPRTSGTLYNEQFF.

The CDR3 nucleotides read TGTGCCAGCGCCAGACTATTCTACGAGCAGTACTTC. Protein sequence: CASARLFYEQYF. The chain carries TRBV28 and TRBJ2-7; D is possibly TRBD2 (5 bases). The V end lost 8 bases, the J end lost 3 bases, and 11 bases lay between the germline ends. The CDR3 is made up of 12 amino acids. The germline gives CDR1 MDHEN, CDR2 SYDVKM.